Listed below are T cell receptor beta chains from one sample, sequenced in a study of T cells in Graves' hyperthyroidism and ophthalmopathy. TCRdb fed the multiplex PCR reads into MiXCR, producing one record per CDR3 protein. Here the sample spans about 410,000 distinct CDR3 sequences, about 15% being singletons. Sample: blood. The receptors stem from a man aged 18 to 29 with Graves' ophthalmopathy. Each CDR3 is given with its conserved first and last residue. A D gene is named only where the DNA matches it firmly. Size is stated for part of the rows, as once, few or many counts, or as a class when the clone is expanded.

TGTGCCAGCAGTTTCCAGGGAGCTGGGGATGAAAAACTGTTTTTT,CASSFQGAGDEKLFF,TRBJ1-4,15,-,TRBV27,-
TGCGCCAGCAGCTTGGATGGGTCCTACCTCTCTGGGGCCAACGTCCTGACTTTC,CASSLDGSYLSGANVLTF,TRBJ2-6,18,-,TRBV5-1,-
TGTGCCATCTCGACAGGGATCCCTGAAGCTTTCTTT,CAISTGIPEAFF,TRBJ1-1,12,many,TRBV10-3,TRBD1
TGTGCCAGCAGTTTAGCCGGGACAGCCAATGAGCAGTTCTTC,CASSLAGTANEQFF,TRBJ2-1,14,many,TRBV12-3/TRBV12-4,TRBD1
TGTGCCATCAGTGACGGACTAGCGGGACAAGAGACCCAGTACTTC,CAISDGLAGQETQYF,TRBJ2-5,15,many,TRBV10-3,TRBD2
TGTGCCAGCAGCCCACTCGACAGGGGCTCCTACGAGCAGTACTTC,CASSPLDRGSYEQYF,TRBJ2-7,15,many,TRBV7-9,TRBD1
TGTGCCAGCAGTTACTCGAGAACTAGCGGCTCCTACGAGCAGTACTTC,CASSYSRTSGSYEQYF,TRBJ2-7,16,many,TRBV6-2/TRBV6-3,TRBD2
TGTGCCAGCAGACGAACTAGCGGGGGGAGGTTAGATACGCAGTATTTT,CASRRTSGGRLDTQYF,TRBJ2-3,16,many,TRBV11-2,TRBD2
TGTGCCATCAGTGCCGCGGGGACCTACGAGCAGTACTTC,CAISAAGTYEQYF,TRBJ2-7,13,many,TRBV10-3,-
TGTGCCACCAGTGACCCCGGTCCCGGGGAGCAGTACTTC,CATSDPGPGEQYF,TRBJ2-7,13,many,TRBV24-1,-